These 22 T cell receptor beta chains originate from one sample sequenced in a study of PD-1 blockade in mismatch repair-deficient tumors. Using immunoSEQ multiplex PCR, the repertoire was profiled, and TCRdb retains in-frame clones only, with some absent. The table lists roughly 10,000 clones, approximately 88% of them singletons, with less than 15% in the top ten. The time point was: roughly 10-day in vitro stimulation with candidate neoantigen peptide 7. Their target antigens are unknown. Sequences were derived from cells cultured in vitro, sampled from a patient treated with pembrolizumab. These receptors all come from an adult with mismatch repair-deficient cancer.

The chain has TRBV6-1 and TRBJ2-7, with 8 bases identical to TRBD1. Germline CDR1 is MNHNS and CDR2 is SASEGT. With V trimmed by 11 bases and J by 3 bases, 9 bases remained unmatched. This CDR3 region has 13 residues. CDR3 region: CALGLTGGYEQYF. DNA for the CDR3: TGTGCCCTCGGTCTAACAGGGGGCTACGAGCAGTACTTC.

The chain couples TRBV11-2 to TRBJ2-7, with D possibly being TRBD2 (5 bases). V shed 2 bases and J shed 6 bases, with 17 bases lying between them. The germline V gene encodes CDR1 SGHAT and CDR2 FQNNGV. The CDR3 consists of 15 residues. Here the CDR3 reads CASSLSSSLAGEQYF. CDR3 sequence (DNA): TGTGCCAGCAGCTTATCATCCAGCCTAGCCGGCGAGCAGTACTTC.

V usage is TRBV4-2 and J usage is TRBJ1-6; a weak D match, TRBD1 (6 bases). From germline, CDR1 is LGHNA and CDR2 YNFKEQ. The V and J ends lost 0 bases and 10 bases respectively, with 13 bases between them. There are 15 residues in the CDR3. Written as DNA, the CDR3 is TGTGCCAGCAGCCAAGACCGACAAGGGGGATCACCCCTCCACTTT. This codes for CASSQDRQGGSPLHF.

This clone occurred a few times. This chain uses TRBV4-1 with TRBJ1-6; D remains unclear. Germline V gene lookup returns CDR1 MGHRA and CDR2 YSYEKL. The CDR3 runs to 14 residues. V gave up 3 bases and J gave up 9 bases, with 12 bases separating them. The CDR3 sequence is CASSHPTRTSPLHF. The CDR3, as DNA: TGCGCCAGCAGCCACCCGACACGAACTTCACCCCTCCACTTT.

J is TRBJ2-1 and V is TRBV7-3; 9 bases map to TRBD2. The V gene's germline CDR1 is SGHTA and CDR2 FQGTGA. The CDR3 contains 17 residues. J lost 6 bases, V lost 5 bases, and 14 bases had no gene match. This CDR3 reads CASSRSAGTSTTNEQFF. In DNA, the CDR3 is TGTGCCAGCAGCCGATCCGCCGGGACTAGCACGACCAATGAGCAGTTCTTC.

CDR3 sequence (DNA): TGTGCCAGCAGTTTAGGCGGGACCGCCTACGAGCAGTACTTC. Its protein product is CASSLGGTAYEQYF. The chain is built from TRBV27 and TRBJ2-7, with D possibly matching TRBD2 (6 bases). Germline lookup yields CDR1 MNHEY and CDR2 SMNVEV (reference sequence). The length of the CDR3 is 14 residues. Trimming left V 2 bases short and J 2 bases short, with 10 bases between.

V is TRBV9 and J is TRBJ2-7; 7 bases match TRBD2. CDR1 is SGDLS and CDR2 is YYNGEE in the germline V gene. The V segment lost 1 base and the J segment 7 bases; nucleotides outside the gene matches: 8. The CDR3 is 14 residues long. The CDR3 region is CASSVNPAGNEQYF. As DNA, the CDR3 is TGTGCCAGCAGCGTAAACCCAGCGGGAAATGAGCAGTACTTC.

The chain uses TRBV28 and TRBJ2-7; D unclear. This CDR3 is built from 12 residues. In germline, CDR1 is MDHEN, CDR2 SYDVKM. The V end lost 0 bases, the J end lost 3 bases, and 3 bases lay between the germline ends. The CDR3 spells CASSLWGYEQYF. In nucleotides, the CDR3 is TGTGCCAGCAGTTTATGGGGCTACGAGCAGTACTTC.

This sequence joins TRBV28 and TRBJ2-7; possibly TRBD2 for D (6 bases). V was cut by 10 bases and J by 6 bases, with 19 bases left in between. CDR1 is MDHEN, CDR2 SYDVKM, per germline. The CDR3 covers 13 residues. CDR3 DNA: TGTGCCACCCAACTAGCCGGACCAGGCGAGCAGTACTTC. Amino acid sequence: CATQLAGPGEQYF.

This clone was detected a few times. This chain joins TRBV7-9 and TRBJ2-7; D perhaps matches TRBD2 (6 bases). This CDR3 region has 13 residues. CDR1 and CDR2 (germline): SEHNR, FQNEAQ (reference sequence). Deletions cut 5 bases from V and 3 bases from J, with 11 bases between. As DNA, the CDR3 is TGTGCCAGCAGCAACTTAGCGGACTACGAGCAGTACTTC. Translated: CASSNLADYEQYF.

The V call is TRBV5-1, the J call TRBJ2-1; D might be TRBD2 (5 bases). The CDR3 is 13 amino acids. The V gene lost 0 bases and the J gene lost 7 bases, with 8 bases spanning the gap. In germline, CDR1 is SGHRS, CDR2 YFSETQ. CDR3: CASSLVGRNEQFF. CDR3 coding DNA: TGCGCCAGCAGCTTGGTAGGGAGAAATGAGCAGTTCTTC.

This chain connects TRBV9 to TRBJ2-1; D call uncertain. CDR1 and CDR2 (germline): SGDLS, YYNGEE. V shed 0 bases and J shed 0 bases, with 4 bases lying between them. The CDR3 extends over 14 amino acids. The CDR3 sequence: CASSVGGSYNEQFF. DNA for the CDR3: TGTGCCAGCAGCGTAGGGGGCTCCTACAATGAGCAGTTCTTC.

This clone came up once. The genes are TRBV5-6 and TRBJ2-1; 9 positions match TRBD1. The germline V gene encodes CDR1 SGHDT and CDR2 YYEEEE. The V segment lost 3 bases and the J segment 12 bases; nucleotides outside the gene matches: 4. This CDR3 has 12 residues. The CDR3 region is CASSWGQGGQFF. In DNA, the CDR3 is TGTGCCAGCAGCTGGGGACAGGGTGGGCAGTTCTTC. Full variable domain (remainder filled in from reference TRBV5-6 and TRBJ2-1): DAGVTQSPTHLIKTRGQQVTLRCSPKSGHDTVSWYQQALGQGPQFIFQYYEEEERQRGNFPDRFSGHQFPNYSSELNVNALLLGDSALYLCASSWGQGGQFFGPGTRLTVL.

This chain links TRBV18 with TRBJ1-1; 9 bases align to TRBD1. CDR1 and CDR2 from the germline V gene are KGHSH and LQKENI. This CDR3 is built from 15 residues. The J segment lost 1 base and the V segment lost 1 base, leaving 1 base of the junction unmatched. This CDR3 reads CASSPLGQGNTEAFF. The DNA for the CDR3 is TGTGCCAGCTCACCACTGGGACAGGGGAACACTGAAGCTTTCTTT.

The rearrangement uses TRBV5-4 and TRBJ2-3; D assignment may be TRBD1 or TRBD2 (6 bases each). V gave up 4 bases and J gave up 5 bases, with 17 bases separating them. The CDR3 length is 15 residues. CDR1 and CDR2 from the germline V gene are SGHNT and YYREEE (reference sequence). CDR3 bases: TGTGCCAGCAGCCCCCATGGGGGGCAGCAAGATACGCAGTATTTT. Translation gives CASSPHGGQQDTQYF.

CDR3 sequence reads: CASRMNRVGEFF. The CDR3 bases are TGTGCCAGCAGAATGAATCGGGTTGGGGAGTTCTTC. V and J are TRBV2 and TRBJ2-1; D is uncertain. The V and J ends lost 6 bases and 14 bases respectively, with 17 bases between them. CDR3 length: 12 residues. CDR1 is SNHLY and CDR2 is FYNNEI in the germline V gene. Drawing the rest from reference TRBV2 and TRBJ2-1, the complete variable domain is EPEVTQTPSHQVTQMGQEVILRCVPISNHLYFYWYRQILGQKVEFLVSFYNNEISEKSEIFDDQFSVERPDGSNFTLKIRSTKLEDSAMYFCASRMNRVGEFFGPGTRLTVL.

The genes are TRBV6-5 and TRBJ1-1; D is unclear. Germline CDR1 and CDR2: MNHEY and SVGAGI. V shed 2 bases and J shed 3 bases, with 1 base lying between them. The CDR3 is 11 residues long. The CDR3 DNA sequence: TGTGCCAGCAGTTACCACACTGAAGCTTTCTTT. Residues: CASSYHTEAFF.

The count of this clone is one. The rearrangement joins TRBV27 to TRBJ1-2; 7 nucleotides align to TRBD1. CDR1 MNHEY and CDR2 SMNVEV come from the germline V gene (reference sequence). The junction had 5 bases not matched to a gene; V was cut back by 6 bases and J by 4 bases. CDR3 size: 13 residues. CDR3 loop: CASSPDRAYGYTF. The CDR3 bases are TGTGCCAGCAGCCCTGACAGGGCCTATGGCTACACCTTC.

This clone came up once. The CDR3 spells CASSPSVDTQYF. The CDR3 DNA reads as TGTGCCAGCTCACCTAGCGTGGATACGCAGTATTTT. This rearrangement joins TRBV18 to TRBJ2-3; perhaps TRBD2 as D (5 bases). The CDR3 loop spans 12 amino acids. In germline, CDR1 is KGHSH, CDR2 LQKENI. V lost 3 bases and J lost 6, with 7 bases in between.

The CDR3 DNA follows: TGTGCCAGCAGTGAGGAACTAAACCTAAGAAGGGGGGAGCTGTTTTTT. Translated, it gives CASSEELNLRRGELFF. The gene calls are TRBV6-1 and TRBJ2-2; D is unresolved. The germline V gene has CDR1 MNHNS and CDR2 SASEGT. V lost 3 bases and J lost 8, with 19 bases in between. This CDR3 has 16 amino acids.

This clone has only one observation. The chain is built from TRBV28 and TRBJ1-6; no definite D call. There are 13 residues in the CDR3. Trimming shortened V by 5 bases and J by 8 bases, and 10 bases separated the two germline ends. Per the germline V gene, CDR1 is MDHEN and CDR2 is SYDVKM. The CDR3 region is CASSRQVHSPLHF. The CDR3 DNA follows: TGTGCCAGCAGTAGGCAGGTGCATTCACCCCTCCACTTT.

The table lists this clone with a count of one. The chain recombines TRBV28 with TRBJ1-5; D ambiguous. This CDR3 contains 13 residues. Germline CDR1 and CDR2: MDHEN and SYDVKM. Trimming stripped 3 bases from V and 9 bases from J, with 12 bases between. This chain's CDR3 is CASSFLPSWPQHF. The CDR3 coding sequence is TGTGCCAGCAGTTTCCTCCCCAGCTGGCCCCAGCATTTT. Full variable domain (outside the CDR3, taken from reference TRBV28 and TRBJ1-5): DVKVTQSSRYLVKRTGEKVFLECVQDMDHENMFWYRQDPGLGLRLIYFSYDVKMKEKGDIPEGYSVSREKKERFSLILESASTNQTSMYLCASSFLPSWPQHFGDGTRLSIL.